This TCR beta chain was identified in a study of vaccination effects on CD4 cells after COVID-19. Sequenced by immunoSEQ multiplex PCR; TCRdb stores in-frame clones only, minus some. The sample holds 35,000 to 40,000 clones, almost 85% seen once. Antigen-specific CD4+ T cells expanded by the ViraFEST assay with viral peptide pools were then sequenced. Isolation of CD4+ T cells took place after ten to eleven days of culture. The cohort was immunized with two doses of either the BNT162b2 or mRNA-1273 vaccine. IL-2 medium was substituted for half the medium on days 3 and 7. Findings and caveats of the study: Late after vaccination, infection- and vaccine-induced clones showed marked clonal contraction.

Germline lookup yields CDR1 SGHTA and CDR2 FQGTGA. The CDR3 runs to 13 residues. Trimming took off 2 bases at V and 0 bases at J, with 4 bases between the two ends. A remark on this clone: Its antigen remains unknown.

The V call is TRBV7-3, the J call TRBJ1-1; no clear D gene. The clonotype originates from a human donor who received a COVID-19 vaccine. Some clones in this sample may be carry-over from other donors' samples. This specimen was CD4+ T cells from PBMCs cultured with HCoV-NL63 spike peptides, taken after COVID-19 vaccination. The chain's CDR3 is CASSLGMNTEAFF. CDR3 DNA: TGTGCCAGCAGCTTAGGCATGAACACTGAAGCTTTCTTT.